These 31 T cell receptor beta chains came from one sample sequenced in a study of early T cells in non-severe SARS-CoV-2 infection. TCRdb passed the 5' RACE reads through MiXCR, listing each CDR3 protein once. Altogether just over 70,000 distinct CDR3 sequences are present, roughly an eighth being singletons, with the ten largest covering roughly 1.3%. Sequencing used whole blood. The receptor set was obtained from an adult who was a healthcare worker with PCR-confirmed SARS-CoV-2 infection or an uninfected control (not recorded which).

This clonotype was picked up many times. The chain has TRBV29-1 and TRBJ2-7, with 9 nucleotides matching TRBD1. Unmatched junction bases numbered 8, after V lost 0 bases and J lost 2 bases. This CDR3 comprises 16 residues. Germline V lookup: CDR1 SQVTM, CDR2 ANQGSEA. The CDR3 sequence is CSVEEWGTGRAYEQYF. The CDR3 DNA is TGCAGCGTTGAAGAATGGGGGACAGGGCGGGCCTACGAGCAGTACTTC.

This clonotype was detected ten times or more. The V gene is TRBV3-2, the J gene TRBJ2-3; the table's TRBD2 call for D was not verified on the DNA. TRBV3-2 counts as a pseudogene. There are 17 residues in the CDR3. CDR3 in amino acids: CASSQDSKRENTDTQYF. CDR3 nucleotides: TGTGCCAGCAGCCAAGATTCAAAGCGGGAAAACACAGATACGCAGTATTTT.

In its sample, this clonotype was seen many times. The chain is built from TRBV5-4 and TRBJ2-3; 7 positions match TRBD2. The CDR3 has 16 amino acids. Germline V gene data show CDR1 as SGHNT and CDR2 as YYREEE (reference sequence). Germline trimming cut 0 bases from V and 2 bases from J; bases unmatched to any gene: 6. The CDR3 DNA is TGTGCCAGCAGCTTGGCCGGCCAGCGGGACACAGATACGCAGTATTTT. This codes for CASSLAGQRDTDTQYF. The whole variable domain, filled in from reference TRBV5-4 and TRBJ2-3, reads ETGVTQSPTHLIKTRGQQVTLRCSSQSGHNTVSWYQQALGQGPQFIFQYYREEENGRGNFPPRFSGLQFPNYSSELNVNALELDDSALYLCASSLAGQRDTDTQYFGPGTRLTVL.

This clonotype has only a few counts. The CDR3 region is CASSYERNSNQPQHF. The CDR3 nucleotides are TGTGCCAGCAGTTACGAGAGAAATAGCAATCAGCCCCAGCATTTT. The chain has TRBV12-3 or TRBV12-4 and TRBJ1-5; D unclear. The V and J ends lost 4 bases and 0 bases respectively, with 10 bases between them. The CDR3 has 15 residues.

This clonotype was detected ten times or more. The V call is TRBV3-1, the J call TRBJ2-7; D gene ambiguous. The CDR3 length is 13 residues. V was cut by 1 base and J by 5 bases, with 9 bases left in between. Per the germline V gene, CDR1 is LGHDT and CDR2 is YNNKEL (reference sequence). CDR3 residues: CASSQGSRDEQYF. For the CDR3, the DNA is TGTGCCAGCAGCCAAGGGTCAAGGGACGAGCAGTACTTC.

This sequence joins TRBV11-2 and TRBJ2-3; D perhaps matches TRBD1 (5 bases). The CDR3 spans 13 residues. CDR1 and CDR2 from the germline V gene are SGHAT and FQNNGV. Trimming stripped 5 bases from V and 10 bases from J, with 16 bases between. DNA for the CDR3: TGTGCCAGCAGCCCTCAGGGATTGTACGCGCAGTATTTT. It codes for CASSPQGLYAQYF.

This chain uses TRBV7-6 with TRBJ2-5, with 9 bases that match TRBD2. The length of the CDR3 is 16 residues. Germline CDR1 SGHVS, CDR2 FNYEAQ. Trimming took 5 bases from V and 3 from J; bases not matched to a gene: 10. The CDR3 nucleotides are TGTGCCAGCAGCCTACGGACTAGCGTAGAGAAAGAGACCCAGTACTTC. Translation gives CASSLRTSVEKETQYF.

This clonotype came up many times. V usage is TRBV6-2 or TRBV6-3 and J usage is TRBJ2-5; TRBD1 aligns across 11 bases. CDR3 length: 15 amino acids. Trimming cost V 4 bases and J 5 bases; bases outside gene matches: 6. Looked up from germline, CDR1 is MNHEY and CDR2 is SVGEGT. CDR3 nucleotide sequence: TGTGCCAGCAGTTTGTGGACAGGGGGCGGGGAGACCCAGTACTTC. Residues: CASSLWTGGGETQYF.

This clonotype occurred many times. J is TRBJ1-1 and V is TRBV11-2; D gene ambiguous. V lost 1 base and J 4 bases, leaving 7 bases between the germline ends. There are 13 residues in the CDR3. Germline-derived CDR1 and CDR2 are SGHAT and FQNNGV. The CDR3 protein is CASSLGVSTEAFF. DNA for the CDR3: TGTGCCAGCAGCTTAGGTGTCTCCACTGAAGCTTTCTTT. Complete variable domain (other parts from reference TRBV11-2 and TRBJ1-1): EAGVAQSPRYKIIEKRQSVAFWCNPISGHATLYWYQQILGQGPKLLIQFQNNGVVDDSQLPKDRFSAERLKGVDSTLKIQPAKLEDSAVYLCASSLGVSTEAFFGQGTRLTVV.

This sequence joins TRBV24-1 and TRBJ2-1; the D is unclear. Germline loops: CDR1 KGHDR, CDR2 SFDVKD. Trimming removed 3 bases at V and 12 bases at J, with 11 bases between. The CDR3 has 12 residues. The CDR3 DNA is TGTGCCACCAGTGATCCGCATGGGGTGCAGTTCTTC. This gives the protein CATSDPHGVQFF.

This clonotype has at least ten counts. This chain uses TRBV12-3 or TRBV12-4 with TRBJ2-3; 9 bases are shared with TRBD2. After removal of 7 bases from V and 1 base from J, the junction contained 6 bases not matched to a gene. This CDR3 is 15 amino acids long. CDR3 sequence (DNA): TGTGCCAGCACCTACTTAGCGGGAGGCACAGATACGCAGTATTTT. This sequence encodes CASTYLAGGTDTQYF.

This clonotype was found many times. The CDR3 sequence is CASSVRVSPLHF. The CDR3 nucleotides read TGTGCCAGCTCCGTGCGGGTTTCACCCCTCCACTTT. This chain connects TRBV3-1 to TRBJ1-6; no clear D. The V and J ends lost 8 bases and 9 bases respectively, with 11 bases between them. In germline, CDR1 is LGHDT, CDR2 YNNKEL (reference sequence). The CDR3 runs to 12 residues.

This clonotype was seen at least ten times. This chain uses TRBV12-3 or TRBV12-4 with TRBJ2-5, with 8 bases aligning to TRBD1. The CDR3 runs 16 residues. V was clipped by 6 bases and J by 1 base; unmatched bases: 10. CDR3 DNA sequence: TGTGCCAGCAGCGCCCGGACAGGGAGTTCCCAAGAGACCCAGTACTTC. Translating it yields CASSARTGSSQETQYF.

Many counts were recorded for this clonotype. V and J are TRBV18 and TRBJ2-2; 9 nucleotides align to TRBD2. Germline loops: CDR1 KGHSH, CDR2 LQKENI. J gave up 7 bases and V 2 bases, and 11 bases lay outside the gene matches. The CDR3 extends over 17 amino acids. CDR3 in DNA: TGTGCCAGCTCACCAATTTCGGTACTAGCGGGCGTCGGGGAGCTGTTTTTT. It encodes CASSPISVLAGVGELFF.

Many counts were recorded for this clonotype. The gene calls are TRBV28 and TRBJ1-5; 7 nucleotides agree with TRBD1. The germline V gene encodes CDR1 MDHEN and CDR2 SYDVKM. The junction had 5 bases not matched to a gene; V was cut back by 6 bases and J by 0 bases. The CDR3 is 15 amino acids. CDR3 sequence: CASRIRQGSNQPQHF. DNA for the CDR3: TGTGCCAGCAGAATACGACAGGGTAGCAATCAGCCCCAGCATTTT.

This clonotype was recorded many times. The rearrangement uses TRBV20-1 and TRBJ2-7; D might be TRBD1 (6 bases). Trimming cost V 1 base and J 3 bases, with 13 bases left between them. The germline CDR1 and CDR2 sequences are DFQATT and SNEGSKA (reference sequence). The CDR3 runs 14 residues. The CDR3 loop is CSARVPQGSYEQYF. DNA of the CDR3: TGCAGTGCTAGAGTACCACAGGGTAGCTACGAGCAGTACTTC.

This clonotype was found many times. The chain carries TRBV5-1 and TRBJ2-2; D remains unclear. Per germline, CDR1 SGHRS and CDR2 YFSETQ. V was pared by 0 bases and J by 4 bases, with 19 bases between. This CDR3 has 18 amino acids. The CDR3 DNA follows: TGCGCCAGCAGCTTGGGGTCTTCCGGAGTAGGTGTCACCGGGGAGCTGTTTTTT. Its translation is CASSLGSSGVGVTGELFF.

The sample holds many counts of this clonotype. The chain carries TRBV12-3 or TRBV12-4 and TRBJ1-6, with 7 bases identical to TRBD1. The CDR3 extends over 16 amino acids. The J segment lost 9 bases and the V segment lost 3 bases, leaving 11 bases of the junction unmatched. The CDR3 region is CASSFSEGALSSPLHF. CDR3 DNA sequence: TGTGCCAGCAGTTTTTCCGAGGGGGCATTAAGTTCACCCCTCCACTTT.

The chain recombines TRBV28 with TRBJ2-3; no reliable D call. Trimming removed 5 bases at V and 6 bases at J, with 9 bases between. There are 12 residues in the CDR3. Germline CDR1 is MDHEN and CDR2 is SYDVKM. The chain's CDR3 is CASSSRWDTQYF. In nucleotides, the CDR3 is TGTGCCAGCAGTAGTAGATGGGATACGCAGTATTTT.

In its sample, this clonotype was seen many times. The chain joins TRBV19 to TRBJ2-1, with D perhaps TRBD2 (6 bases). Trimming removed 7 bases from V and 0 bases from J, with 16 bases in between. Germline V CDR1 and CDR2: LNHDA, SQIVND (reference sequence). This CDR3 has 16 amino acids. The CDR3 protein is CASTLGGTPSYNEQFF. The CDR3, as DNA: TGTGCCAGTACTTTGGGCGGGACGCCCTCCTACAATGAGCAGTTCTTC.

This clonotype showed up many times. The chain has TRBV7-9 and TRBJ2-5, with a tentative D call TRBD2 (6 bases). The CDR3 sequence is 12 residues long. With 10 bases removed from V and 4 bases from J, the gap between germline ends came to 13 bases. Germline assignment: CDR1 SEHNR and CDR2 FQNEAQ (reference sequence). CDR3 DNA sequence: TGTGCCATCGGGGACTTAGGAGAGACCCAGTACTTC. This translates into CAIGDLGETQYF.

Ten or more counts support this clonotype. The chain joins TRBV29-1 to TRBJ1-4; the match to TRBD1 covers 7 bases. The V and J ends lost 3 bases and 7 bases, in that order; junction bases with no gene match: 5. This CDR3 is 13 amino acids long. Germline loops: CDR1 SQVTM, CDR2 ANQGSEA. DNA of the CDR3: TGCAGCGTTGAGATAAGACAGGGTGAAAAACTGTTTTTT. Protein sequence: CSVEIRQGEKLFF.

This clonotype was counted between two and nine times. The V call is TRBV29-1, the J call TRBJ2-7; D ambiguous. The CDR3 runs to 13 residues. Trimming removed 4 bases at V and 0 bases at J, with 10 bases between. The germline CDR1 and CDR2 sequences are SQVTM and ANQGSEA. The CDR3 region has the DNA TGCAGCGTTGTTGGAAAAGTCTCCTACGAGCAGTACTTC. This translates into CSVVGKVSYEQYF.

This clonotype was found many times. A read error may produce the germline difference seen at one junction end. The rearrangement joins TRBV4-2 to TRBJ1-1; 7 bases agree with TRBD1. Germline values: CDR1 LGHNA, CDR2 YNFKEQ. The CDR3 is 15 residues long. The CDR3 loop reads CASSQVSAGGTEVFF. For the CDR3, the DNA is TGTGCCAGCAGCCAAGTCTCGGCAGGGGGGACTGAAGTTTTCTTT.

The J gene is TRBJ2-5, the V gene TRBV7-2, with unresolved D. The CDR3 has 14 amino acids. Trimming removed 3 bases from V and 1 base from J, with 9 bases in between. CDR1 and CDR2 from the germline V gene are SGHTA and FQGNSA. The CDR3 sequence: CASSFNALQETQYF. Written as DNA, the CDR3 is TGTGCCAGCAGCTTTAACGCTCTCCAAGAGACCCAGTACTTC.

The sample holds many counts of this clonotype. V gene TRBV29-1 combines with J gene TRBJ2-1; D gene uncertain. CDR1 is SQVTM, CDR2 ANQGSEA, per germline. The CDR3 totals 14 residues. Trimming left V 0 bases short and J 12 bases short, with 18 bases between. The CDR3 bases are TGCAGCGTTGAAGAATCGAACTGGGCAGAATGGCAGTTCTTC. It yields the protein CSVEESNWAEWQFF.

This clonotype occurred many times. This rearrangement joins TRBV20-1 to TRBJ1-2; D ambiguous. Germline V gives CDR1 DFQATT, CDR2 SNEGSKA (reference sequence). The CDR3 runs 12 residues. Trimming left V 3 bases short and J 5 bases short, with 10 bases between. CDR3 amino acids: CSARSRGYGYTF. As DNA, the CDR3 is TGCAGTGCTAGGTCCCGGGGTTATGGCTACACCTTC.

The sample holds many counts of this clonotype. The CDR3 loop is CASSRPGSRTDTQYF. DNA of the CDR3: TGTGCCAGCTCTCGCCCCGGAAGTCGCACAGATACGCAGTATTTT. V gene TRBV7-8 combines with J gene TRBJ2-3, with D unclear. V gave up 8 bases and J gave up 1 base, with 16 bases separating them. The CDR3 consists of 15 residues. Per the germline V gene, CDR1 is SGHVS and CDR2 is FQNEAQ.

In its sample, this clonotype was seen many times. The chain has TRBV12-5 and TRBJ2-3; 11 positions match TRBD2. J was trimmed by 2 bases and V by 6 bases; bases with no gene match: 13. The CDR3 has 18 amino acids. Germline-derived CDR1 and CDR2 are LGHNT and FRNRAP. The CDR3 DNA follows: TGTGCTAGTGGGCCCACCTTAGCGGGGGGGCGTACCACAGATACGCAGTATTTT. Encoded protein: CASGPTLAGGRTTDTQYF.

At least ten counts were recorded for this clonotype. The chain joins TRBV12-3 or TRBV12-4 to TRBJ2-6; D is unresolved. The CDR3 is 19 amino acids. The V end lost 6 bases, the J end lost 4 bases, and 25 bases lay between the germline ends. In nucleotides, the CDR3 is TGTGCCAGCAGCTCGTCGTGGAGACACCAGGCATCCGGGGCCAACGTCCTGACTTTC. Encoded protein: CASSSSWRHQASGANVLTF.

The table lists this clonotype with a count of one. The J gene is TRBJ2-5, the V gene TRBV7-2; D unclear. V lost 5 bases to trimming and J lost 5 bases, with 15 bases between them. Germline V gives CDR1 SGHTA, CDR2 FQGNSA. The CDR3 has 14 amino acids. CDR3 coding DNA: TGTGCCAGCAGCGAGACTGCCCGCCCCGAGACCCAGTACTTC. This codes for CASSETARPETQYF.